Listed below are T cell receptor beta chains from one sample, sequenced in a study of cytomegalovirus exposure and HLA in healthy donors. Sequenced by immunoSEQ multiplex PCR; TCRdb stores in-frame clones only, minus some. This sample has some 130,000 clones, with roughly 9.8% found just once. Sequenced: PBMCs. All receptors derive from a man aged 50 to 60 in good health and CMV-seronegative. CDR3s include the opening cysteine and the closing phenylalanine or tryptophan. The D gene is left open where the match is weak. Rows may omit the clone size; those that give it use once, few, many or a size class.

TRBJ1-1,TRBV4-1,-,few,CASSHVLRSSTEAFF,TGCGCCAGCAGCCATGTACTCCGGAGTAGCACTGAAGCTTTCTTT
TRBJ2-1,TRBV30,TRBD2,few,CAWSSGTSGRYNEQFF,TGTGCCTGGAGTAGCGGAACTAGCGGGAGGTACAATGAGCAGTTCTTC
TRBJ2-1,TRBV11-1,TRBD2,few,CASSLAGLQFF,TGTGCCAGCAGCTTAGCGGGACTACAGTTCTTC
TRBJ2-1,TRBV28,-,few,CASSTRRGGGSYNEQFF,TGTGCCAGCAGTACTAGGCGGGGAGGAGGCTCCTACAATGAGCAGTTCTTC
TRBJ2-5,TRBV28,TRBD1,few,CASRGTGRRGTQYF,TGTGCCAGCAGAGGGACAGGTCGAAGGGGGACCCAGTACTTC
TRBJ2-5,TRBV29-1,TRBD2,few,CSVGKSGRYQETQYF,TGCAGCGTTGGAAAGAGCGGGAGGTACCAAGAGACCCAGTACTTC
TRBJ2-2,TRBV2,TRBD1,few,CASSIRQGATGELFF,TGTGCCAGCAGTATCCGACAGGGGGCGACCGGGGAGCTGTTTTTT
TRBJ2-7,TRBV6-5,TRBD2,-,CASSLSGGTYEQYF,TGTGCCAGCAGCCTCAGCGGGGGGACCTACGAGCAGTACTTC
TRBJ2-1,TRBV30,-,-,CAWSVVGGTGNEQFF,TGTGCCTGGAGTGTTGTCGGGGGGACAGGCAATGAGCAGTTCTTC
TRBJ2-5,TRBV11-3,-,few,CASSADPTGETQYF,TGTGCCAGCAGCGCCGACCCGACGGGAGAGACCCAGTACTTC
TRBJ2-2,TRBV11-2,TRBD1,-,CASSLRDRGSYTGELFF,TGTGCCAGCAGCTTGAGGGACAGGGGGTCTTATACCGGGGAGCTGTTTTTT
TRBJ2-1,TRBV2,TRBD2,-,CASSEGRGGTQQFF,TGTGCCAGCAGTGAAGGGCGGGGGGGGACCCAGCAGTTCTTC
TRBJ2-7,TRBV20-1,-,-,CSARATYEQYF,TGCAGTGCTAGGGCAACCTACGAGCAGTACTTC
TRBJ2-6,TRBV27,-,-,CASANRVGLSGANVLTF,TGTGCCAGCGCCAACAGGGTAGGGCTGTCCGGGGCCAACGTCCTGACTTTC
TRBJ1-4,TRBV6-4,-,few,CASSREEGEKLFF,TGTGCCAGCAGCAGGGAGGAGGGAGAAAAACTGTTTTTT
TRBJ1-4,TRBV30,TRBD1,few,CAWSVQGLGEKLFF,TGTGCCTGGAGTGTACAGGGGCTGGGGGAAAAACTGTTTTTT
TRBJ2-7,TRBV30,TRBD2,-,CAWTAPRGGSYEQYF,TGTGCCTGGACCGCACCGCGGGGGGGGTCCTACGAGCAGTACTTC